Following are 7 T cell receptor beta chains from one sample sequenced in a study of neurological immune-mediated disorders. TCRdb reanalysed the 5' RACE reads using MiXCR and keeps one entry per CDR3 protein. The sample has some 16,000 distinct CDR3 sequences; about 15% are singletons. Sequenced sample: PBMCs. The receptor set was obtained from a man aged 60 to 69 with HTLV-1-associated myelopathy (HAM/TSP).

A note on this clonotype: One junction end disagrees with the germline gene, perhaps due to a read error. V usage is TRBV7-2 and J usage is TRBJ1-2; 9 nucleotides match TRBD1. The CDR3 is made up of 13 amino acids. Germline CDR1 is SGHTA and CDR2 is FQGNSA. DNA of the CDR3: TGTGCCAGCAGCTCACAGGGGGCGAGCGGCTACAACTTC. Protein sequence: CASSSQGASGYNF.

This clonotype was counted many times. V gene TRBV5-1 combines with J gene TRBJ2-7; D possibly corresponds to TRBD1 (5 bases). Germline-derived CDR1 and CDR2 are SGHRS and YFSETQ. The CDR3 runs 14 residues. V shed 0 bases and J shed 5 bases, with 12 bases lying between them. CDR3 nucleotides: TGCGCCAGCAGCTTGGCGGCAGGGTTAAACGAGCAGTACTTC. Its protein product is CASSLAAGLNEQYF.

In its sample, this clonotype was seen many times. The CDR3 region is CSARQGVYEQYF. In nucleotides, the CDR3 is TGCAGTGCTAGACAGGGAGTCTACGAGCAGTACTTC. The V call is TRBV20-1, the J call TRBJ2-7, with D perhaps assigned TRBD1 or TRBD2 (5 bases each). Trimming removed 2 bases at V and 3 bases at J, with 8 bases between. Germline V gene data show CDR1 as DFQATT and CDR2 as SNEGSKA (reference sequence). The CDR3 spans 12 residues.

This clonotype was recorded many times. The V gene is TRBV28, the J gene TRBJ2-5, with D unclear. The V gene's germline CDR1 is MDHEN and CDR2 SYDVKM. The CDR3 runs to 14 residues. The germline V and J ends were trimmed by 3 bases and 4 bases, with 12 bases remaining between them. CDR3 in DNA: TGTGCCAGCAGTTTCCCGATTCTGGGAGAGACCCAGTACTTC. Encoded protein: CASSFPILGETQYF.

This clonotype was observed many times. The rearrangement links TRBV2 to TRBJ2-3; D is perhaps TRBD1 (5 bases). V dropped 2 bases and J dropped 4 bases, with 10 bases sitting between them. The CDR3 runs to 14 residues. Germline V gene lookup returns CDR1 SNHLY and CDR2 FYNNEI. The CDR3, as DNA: TGTGCCAGCAGTGAAACCCTAGGGGCAGATACGCAGTATTTT. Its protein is CASSETLGADTQYF.

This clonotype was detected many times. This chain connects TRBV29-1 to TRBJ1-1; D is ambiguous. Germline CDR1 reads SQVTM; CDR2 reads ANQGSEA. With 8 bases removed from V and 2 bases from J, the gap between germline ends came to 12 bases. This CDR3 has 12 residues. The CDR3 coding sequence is TGCAGCCTTCATGACGGTAACACTGAAGCTTTCTTT. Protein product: CSLHDGNTEAFF.

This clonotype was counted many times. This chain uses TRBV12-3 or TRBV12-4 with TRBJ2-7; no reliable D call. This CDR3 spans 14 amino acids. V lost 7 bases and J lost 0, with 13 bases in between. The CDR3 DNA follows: TGTGCCAGCATGAAAAGGCGCAGCTCCTACGAGCAGTACTTC. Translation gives CASMKRRSSYEQYF.